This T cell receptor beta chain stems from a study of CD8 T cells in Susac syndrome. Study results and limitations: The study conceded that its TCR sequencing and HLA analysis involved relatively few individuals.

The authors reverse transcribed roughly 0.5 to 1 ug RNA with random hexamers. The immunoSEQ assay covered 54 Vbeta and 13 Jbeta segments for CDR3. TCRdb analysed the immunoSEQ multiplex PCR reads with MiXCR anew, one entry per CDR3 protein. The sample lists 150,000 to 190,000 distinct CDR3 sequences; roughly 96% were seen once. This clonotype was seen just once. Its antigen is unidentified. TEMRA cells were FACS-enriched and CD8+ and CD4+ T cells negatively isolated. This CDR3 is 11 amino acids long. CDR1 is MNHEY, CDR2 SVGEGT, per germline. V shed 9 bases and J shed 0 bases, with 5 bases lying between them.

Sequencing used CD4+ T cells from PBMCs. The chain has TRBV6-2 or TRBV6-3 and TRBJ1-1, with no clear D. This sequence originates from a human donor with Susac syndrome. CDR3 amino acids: CASRMNTEAFF. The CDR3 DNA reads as TGTGCCAGTAGAATGAACACTGAAGCTTTCTTT.